This TCR beta chain was documented in a study of blood T cell repertoires in COVID-19. Study at large: Some COVID-19 samples were acute and others convalescent; all came from the United States, Italy and Spain. Sources were T cells, B-cell-depleted T cells, or PBMCs; the material itself was cDNA or gDNA.

In the study's own analysis: Amplification of reference gene primers provided the estimated nucleated cell counts. The method was immunoSEQ multiplex PCR; TCRdb's version includes in-frame clones alone and lacks a portion of them. V and J calls and clone size follow that table, whereas D and trimming were derived from the DNA. The table records roughly 230,000 clones, about 91% of them present only once. CDR3 length: 12 amino acids. Germline V CDR1 and CDR2: MRHNA, SNTAGT. V lost 9 bases, J lost 3 bases, and 11 bases lay in between. V and J are TRBV6-4 and TRBJ1-1; no definite D call. Sequencing was performed on peripheral blood. The source of this sequence is a woman aged 40-49 years who had recovered from COVID-19. CDR3 sequence: CARRGGDTEAFF. Written as DNA, the CDR3 is TGTGCCAGGAGAGGCGGGGACACTGAAGCTTTCTTT.